Listed below are T cell receptor beta chains from one sample, sequenced in a study of cytomegalovirus exposure and HLA in healthy donors. Assay used: immunoSEQ multiplex PCR; TCRdb lists only in-frame clones, some missing. The top ten clones hold 9.5% to 15% of a sample with 150,000 or so clones, about 80% of them seen once. Sequenced material: PBMCs. The receptors come from a man in his thirties or forties in good health and CMV-seropositive. Both conserved end residues are part of each CDR3. A D gene is named only where the DNA matches it firmly. Rows give clone size only sometimes, using once, few, many, or a class for an expanded clone.

j_gene: TRBJ1-1
abundance: -
d_gene: -
v_gene: TRBV14
CDR3aa: CASSQDLDSEAFF
CDR3nt: TGTGCCAGCAGCCAAGATCTAGACAGTGAAGCTTTCTTT

j_gene: TRBJ2-7
abundance: -
d_gene: TRBD2
v_gene: TRBV5-6
CDR3aa: CASSLGLAGYYEQYF
CDR3nt: TGTGCCAGCAGCTTGGGACTAGCGGGATACTACGAGCAGTACTTC

j_gene: TRBJ1-3
abundance: -
d_gene: -
v_gene: TRBV5-1
CDR3aa: CASSLGQASGNTIYF
CDR3nt: TGCGCCAGCAGCTTGGGTCAGGCCTCTGGAAACACCATATATTTT

j_gene: TRBJ2-1
abundance: -
d_gene: TRBD2
v_gene: TRBV7-3
CDR3aa: CASSPGDRDYYNEQFF
CDR3nt: TGTGCCAGCAGCCCCGGGGACCGGGACTACTACAATGAGCAGTTCTTC

j_gene: TRBJ2-1
abundance: -
d_gene: -
v_gene: TRBV5-1
CDR3aa: CASSLAPENNEQFF
CDR3nt: TGCGCCAGCAGCTTGGCTCCGGAGAACAATGAGCAGTTCTTC

j_gene: TRBJ2-1
abundance: -
d_gene: TRBD2
v_gene: TRBV14
CDR3aa: CASSLTPLFLAGGGYNEQFF
CDR3nt: TGTGCCAGCAGCCTAACTCCCTTGTTTCTAGCGGGAGGGGGCTACAATGAGCAGTTCTTC

j_gene: TRBJ1-5
abundance: once
d_gene: -
v_gene: TRBV15
CDR3aa: CATSRDKQGTQPQHF
CDR3nt: TGTGCCACCAGCAGGGACAAACAGGGTACTCAGCCCCAGCATTTT

j_gene: TRBJ1-2
abundance: -
d_gene: -
v_gene: TRBV29-1
CDR3aa: CSVLQGVDGYTF
CDR3nt: TGCAGCGTTTTACAGGGCGTTGATGGCTACACCTTC

j_gene: TRBJ2-7
abundance: -
d_gene: -
v_gene: TRBV10-3
CDR3aa: CAITTYEQYF
CDR3nt: TGTGCCATCACCACCTACGAGCAGTACTTC

j_gene: TRBJ2-1
abundance: -
d_gene: -
v_gene: TRBV4-2
CDR3aa: CASSAAGGVPNEQFF
CDR3nt: TGTGCCAGCAGCGCGGCGGGTGGGGTACCCAATGAGCAGTTCTTC

j_gene: TRBJ1-3
abundance: -
d_gene: -
v_gene: TRBV5-5
CDR3aa: CASSLDSFSGNTIYF
CDR3nt: TGTGCCAGCAGCTTGGACAGTTTCTCTGGAAACACCATATATTTT

j_gene: TRBJ2-2
abundance: -
d_gene: -
v_gene: TRBV5-1
CDR3aa: CASSQELRGYTGELFF
CDR3nt: TGCGCCAGCAGCCAGGAACTCAGGGGTTACACCGGGGAGCTGTTTTTT

j_gene: TRBJ2-6
abundance: -
d_gene: -
v_gene: TRBV7-9
CDR3aa: CASSPLSGANVLTF
CDR3nt: TGTGCCAGCAGTCCCCTCTCTGGGGCCAACGTCCTGACTTTC

j_gene: TRBJ1-1
abundance: -
d_gene: TRBD1
v_gene: TRBV6-6
CDR3aa: CATTRGPNTEAFF
CDR3nt: TGTGCCACGACGAGGGGGCCGAACACTGAAGCTTTCTTT

j_gene: TRBJ1-1
abundance: -
d_gene: -
v_gene: TRBV6-5
CDR3aa: CASSSLAGKNTEAFF
CDR3nt: TGTGCCAGCAGTTCCCTGGCAGGGAAGAACACTGAAGCTTTCTTT

j_gene: TRBJ2-7
abundance: -
d_gene: -
v_gene: TRBV5-1
CDR3aa: CASSLQGGREQYF
CDR3nt: TGCGCCAGCAGCTTGCAGGGCGGAAGAGAGCAGTACTTC

j_gene: TRBJ1-1
abundance: -
d_gene: -
v_gene: TRBV5-1
CDR3aa: CASNSGTSNTEAFF
CDR3nt: TGCGCCAGCAACTCCGGGACATCCAACACTGAAGCTTTCTTT

j_gene: TRBJ2-7
abundance: few
d_gene: TRBD2
v_gene: TRBV19
CDR3aa: CASSPIAGSDYEQYF
CDR3nt: TGTGCCAGTAGTCCCATAGCGGGATCCGACTACGAGCAGTACTTC

j_gene: TRBJ2-1
abundance: -
d_gene: -
v_gene: TRBV18
CDR3aa: CASSLLGYGYNEQFF
CDR3nt: TGTGCCAGCTCACTACTAGGGTATGGGTACAATGAGCAGTTCTTC

j_gene: TRBJ1-6
abundance: -
d_gene: TRBD1
v_gene: TRBV13
CDR3aa: CASSGGQPFPSPLHF
CDR3nt: TGTGCCAGCAGCGGGGGACAGCCTTTCCCTTCACCCCTCCACTTT

j_gene: TRBJ2-3
abundance: -
d_gene: -
v_gene: TRBV7-7
CDR3aa: CASSLGHTDTQYF
CDR3nt: TGTGCTAGCAGCTTAGGTCATACAGATACGCAGTATTTT

j_gene: TRBJ2-2
abundance: -
d_gene: TRBD2
v_gene: TRBV5-1
CDR3aa: CASRTSGENTGELFF
CDR3nt: TGCGCCAGCAGAACTAGCGGGGAGAACACCGGGGAGCTGTTTTTT

j_gene: TRBJ2-7
abundance: few
d_gene: TRBD1
v_gene: TRBV15
CDR3aa: CATSRDNRYRGHEQYF
CDR3nt: TGTGCCACCAGCAGAGATAATCGCTACAGGGGCCACGAGCAGTACTTC

j_gene: TRBJ1-1
abundance: -
d_gene: TRBD1
v_gene: TRBV6-5
CDR3aa: CASRTTGDSTEAFF
CDR3nt: TGTGCCAGCAGGACAACAGGGGACAGCACTGAAGCTTTCTTT

j_gene: TRBJ2-1
abundance: -
d_gene: TRBD2
v_gene: TRBV11-2
CDR3aa: CASSPRLAGVLVEQFF
CDR3nt: TGTGCCAGCAGCCCAAGACTAGCGGGAGTCCTTGTAGAGCAGTTCTTC

j_gene: TRBJ2-7
abundance: -
d_gene: TRBD1
v_gene: TRBV10-3
CDR3aa: CAISTDRGAIDEQYF
CDR3nt: TGTGCCATCAGTACGGACAGGGGGGCTATCGACGAGCAGTACTTC

j_gene: TRBJ1-5
abundance: once
d_gene: -
v_gene: TRBV27
CDR3aa: CASSFFPAGGNQPQHF
CDR3nt: TGTGCCAGCAGTTTTTTCCCGGCCGGGGGTAACCAGCCCCAGCATTTT